This record covers a single T cell receptor beta chain. As yet, its antigen is unknown. This CDR3 contains 15 residues. Germline assignment: CDR1 MGHDK and CDR2 SYGVNS. V trimming: 4 bases; J trimming: 6 bases; junction bases outside the gene matches: 8. This specimen belongs to a study of graft-versus-host responses after intestinal transplantation. Study-level information: Induction using anti-thymocyte globulin, followed by tacrolimus and steroids for about 3 years, was given to all recipients.

Some clones are missing from TCRdb's copy, which holds only in-frame ones; the method was immunoSEQ multiplex PCR. The table lists roughly 120,000 clones, 90% of them singletons. The sequence derives from a human donor who received an intestinal transplant. The chain links TRBV25-1 to TRBJ1-4, with 7 bases aligning to TRBD1. Sequences were derived from unstimulated CD4+ T cells sorted from spleen or lymph node cells, sampled before intestinal transplant. Here the CDR3 DNA reads TGTGCCAGCAGTGCCTCGGACAGGCGGGATGAAAAACTGTTTTTT. Encoded protein: CASSASDRRDEKLFF.